This T cell receptor (beta chain) was documented in a study of Tregs in tolerant kidney transplant recipients. Study results and caveats: Some patients' samples used different primers over time, so nucleotide sequences weren't comparable.

Profiling relied on immunoSEQ multiplex PCR, and the TCRdb table lists in-frame clones only, not all of them. The sample carries fewer than 95,000 clones, over 85% recorded once. J gave up 5 bases and V 6 bases, and 4 bases lay outside the gene matches. In germline, CDR1 is SNHLY, CDR2 FYNNEI. The CDR3 contains 13 residues. Recipients received nonmyeloablative bone marrow transplants from related graft donors, with transient mixed chimerism. With regard to this clone: Its antigen is unidentified.

Sequenced material: CD4+ T cells from blood (PBMCs), taken 12 months after the transplant. The receptor was derived from a human patient who received a combined kidney and bone marrow transplant. Part of the T cell pool may stem from the graft donor. The chain joins TRBV2 to TRBJ2-5, with 9 bases that match TRBD2. Here the CDR3 reads CASSGTSFETQYF. DNA of the CDR3: TGTGCCAGCAGCGGGACTAGCTTTGAGACCCAGTACTTC.